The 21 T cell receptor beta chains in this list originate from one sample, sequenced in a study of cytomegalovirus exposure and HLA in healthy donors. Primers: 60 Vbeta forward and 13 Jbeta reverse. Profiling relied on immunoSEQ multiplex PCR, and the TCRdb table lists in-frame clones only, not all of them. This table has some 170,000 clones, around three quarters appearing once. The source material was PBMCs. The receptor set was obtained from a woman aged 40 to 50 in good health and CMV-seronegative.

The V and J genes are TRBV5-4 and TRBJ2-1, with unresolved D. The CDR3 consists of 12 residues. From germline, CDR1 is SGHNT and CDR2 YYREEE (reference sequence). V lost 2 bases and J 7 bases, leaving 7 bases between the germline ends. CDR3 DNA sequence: TGTGCCAGCAGCTTTGGAGAGAATGAGCAGTTCTTC. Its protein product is CASSFGENEQFF.

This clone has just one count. The chain's CDR3 is CASSLSGRSGDTQYF. Here the CDR3 DNA reads TGTGCCAGCAGTCTAAGCGGGAGAAGCGGAGATACGCAGTATTTT. The chain joins TRBV7-8 to TRBJ2-3, with 8 nucleotides matching TRBD2. The CDR3 spans 15 residues. The germline V gene has CDR1 SGHVS and CDR2 FQNEAQ. V shed 6 bases and J 5 bases; nucleotides not matched to a gene: 10.

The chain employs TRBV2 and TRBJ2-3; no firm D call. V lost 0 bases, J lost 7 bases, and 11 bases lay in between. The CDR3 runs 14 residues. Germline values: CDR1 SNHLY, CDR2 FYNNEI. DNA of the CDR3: TGTGCCAGCAGTGAAGCGGCTAGTAGTCATACGCAGTATTTT. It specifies CASSEAASSHTQYF.

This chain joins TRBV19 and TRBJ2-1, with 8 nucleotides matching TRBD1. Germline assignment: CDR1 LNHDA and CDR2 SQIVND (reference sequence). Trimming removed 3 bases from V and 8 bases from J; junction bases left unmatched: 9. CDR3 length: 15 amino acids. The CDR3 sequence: CASSIKGQDFYEQFF. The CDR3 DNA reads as TGTGCCAGTAGTATCAAGGGACAGGACTTCTATGAGCAGTTCTTC.

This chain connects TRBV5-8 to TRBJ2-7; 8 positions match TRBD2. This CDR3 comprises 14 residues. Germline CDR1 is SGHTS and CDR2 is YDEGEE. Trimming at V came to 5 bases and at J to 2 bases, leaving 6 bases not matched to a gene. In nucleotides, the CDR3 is TGTGCCAGCAGTCCCACTAGCGGCCCCTACGAGCAGTACTTC. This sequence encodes CASSPTSGPYEQYF.

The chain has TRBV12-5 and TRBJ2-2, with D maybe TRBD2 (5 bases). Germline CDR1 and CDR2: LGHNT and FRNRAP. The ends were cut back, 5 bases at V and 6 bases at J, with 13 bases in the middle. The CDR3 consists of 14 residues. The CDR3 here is CASGPGGSPGELFF. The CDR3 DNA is TGTGCTAGTGGTCCCGGAGGTTCCCCCGGGGAGCTGTTTTTT.

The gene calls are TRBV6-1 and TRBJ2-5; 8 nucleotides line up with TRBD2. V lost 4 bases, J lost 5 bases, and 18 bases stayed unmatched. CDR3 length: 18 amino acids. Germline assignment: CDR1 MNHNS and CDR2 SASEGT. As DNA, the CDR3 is TGTGCCAGCAGTGGTATTAGCGGGAACCCTCTTCCAGCGGAGACCCAGTACTTC. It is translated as CASSGISGNPLPAETQYF.

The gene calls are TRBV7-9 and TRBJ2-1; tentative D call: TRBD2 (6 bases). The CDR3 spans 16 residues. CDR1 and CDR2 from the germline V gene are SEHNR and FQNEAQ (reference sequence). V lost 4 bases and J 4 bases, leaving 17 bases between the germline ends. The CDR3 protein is CASSWVTGVPYNEQFF. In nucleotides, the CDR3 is TGTGCCAGCAGCTGGGTAACGGGAGTCCCATACAATGAGCAGTTCTTC.

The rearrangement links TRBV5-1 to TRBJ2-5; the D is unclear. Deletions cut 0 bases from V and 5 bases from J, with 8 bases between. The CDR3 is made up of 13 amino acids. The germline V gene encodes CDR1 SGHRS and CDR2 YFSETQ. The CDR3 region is CASSLALLETQYF. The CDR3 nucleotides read TGCGCCAGCAGCTTGGCTTTGTTGGAGACCCAGTACTTC.

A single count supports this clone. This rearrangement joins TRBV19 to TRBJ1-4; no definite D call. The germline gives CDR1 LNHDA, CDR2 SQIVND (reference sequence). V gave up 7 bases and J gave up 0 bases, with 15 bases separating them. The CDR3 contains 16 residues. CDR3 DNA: TGTGCCAGTAATCAATCCCCTAAATCAACTAATGAAAAACTGTTTTTT. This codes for CASNQSPKSTNEKLFF.

Here the CDR3 DNA reads TGTGCCAGCTCACCTCCAGGGGGGACAGATACGCAGTATTTT. Translating gives CASSPPGGTDTQYF. The chain couples TRBV18 to TRBJ2-3; D might be TRBD1 (7 bases). Germline values: CDR1 KGHSH, CDR2 LQKENI. V was clipped by 3 bases and J by 3 bases, with 10 bases between them. The CDR3 loop spans 14 amino acids.

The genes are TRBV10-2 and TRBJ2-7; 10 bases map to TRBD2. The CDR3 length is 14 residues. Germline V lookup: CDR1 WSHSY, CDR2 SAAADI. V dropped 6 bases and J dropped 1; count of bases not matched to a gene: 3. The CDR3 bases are TGCGCCAGCAGACAGACTAGCGGGTCCTACGAGCAGTACTTC. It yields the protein CASRQTSGSYEQYF.

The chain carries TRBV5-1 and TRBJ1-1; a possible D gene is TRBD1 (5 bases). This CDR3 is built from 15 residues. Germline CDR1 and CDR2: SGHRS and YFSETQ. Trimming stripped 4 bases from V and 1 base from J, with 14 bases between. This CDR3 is CASSPRVSENTEAFF. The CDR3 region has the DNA TGCGCCAGCAGCCCCAGGGTTTCAGAGAACACTGAAGCTTTCTTT.

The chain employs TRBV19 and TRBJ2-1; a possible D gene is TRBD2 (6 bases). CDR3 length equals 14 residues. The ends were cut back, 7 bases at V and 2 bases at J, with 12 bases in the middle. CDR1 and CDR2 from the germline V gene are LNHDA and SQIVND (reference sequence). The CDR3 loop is CASNRGGTYNEQFF. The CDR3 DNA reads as TGTGCCAGTAATAGGGGCGGGACCTACAATGAGCAGTTCTTC.

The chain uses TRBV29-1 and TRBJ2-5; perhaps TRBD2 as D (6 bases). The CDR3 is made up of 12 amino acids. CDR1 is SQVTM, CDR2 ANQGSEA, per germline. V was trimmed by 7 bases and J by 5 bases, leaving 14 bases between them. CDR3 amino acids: CSAGLRGETQYF. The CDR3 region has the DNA TGCAGCGCCGGGCTACGGGGGGAGACCCAGTACTTC.

The CDR3 DNA is TGTGCCATCAGGAACCGGGACAGGGACGAGCAGTACTTC. Translating gives CAIRNRDRDEQYF. The rearrangement links TRBV10-3 to TRBJ2-7; 9 bases fit TRBD1. J lost 5 bases, V lost 6 bases, and 5 bases had no gene match. This CDR3 spans 13 amino acids. Germline V gives CDR1 ENHRY, CDR2 SYGVKD.

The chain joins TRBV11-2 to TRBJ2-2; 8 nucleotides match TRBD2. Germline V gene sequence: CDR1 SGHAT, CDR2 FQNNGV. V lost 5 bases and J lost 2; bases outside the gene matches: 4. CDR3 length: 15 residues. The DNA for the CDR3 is TGTGCCAGCAGCCTAGGGACTAGTAACACCGGGGAGCTGTTTTTT. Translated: CASSLGTSNTGELFF.

CDR3 amino acids: CASSFGPQSGTEAFF. CDR3 coding DNA: TGTGCCAGCAGCTTTGGTCCTCAAAGCGGCACTGAAGCTTTCTTT. This chain links TRBV11-1 with TRBJ1-1; no clear D. Germline V gene data show CDR1 as SGHAT and CDR2 as FQDESV (reference sequence). The CDR3 contains 15 residues. V was cut by 3 bases and J by 4 bases, with 15 bases left in between.

The CDR3 coding sequence is TGTGCCAGCAGCTCCCGGACTTATACCACAGATACGCAGTATTTT. Its translation is CASSSRTYTTDTQYF. The rearrangement joins TRBV7-8 to TRBJ2-3; possibly TRBD2 for D (5 bases). Germline loops: CDR1 SGHVS, CDR2 FQNEAQ. V was clipped by 4 bases and J by 2 bases, with 13 bases between them. This CDR3 has 15 amino acids.

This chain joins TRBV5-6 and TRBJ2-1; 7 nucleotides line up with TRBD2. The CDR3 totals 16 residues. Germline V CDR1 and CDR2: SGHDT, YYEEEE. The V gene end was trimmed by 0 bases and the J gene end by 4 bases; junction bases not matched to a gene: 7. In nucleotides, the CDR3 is TGTGCCAGCAGCTTGGGGACCCGGGGGGTTTACAATGAGCAGTTCTTC. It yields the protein CASSLGTRGVYNEQFF.

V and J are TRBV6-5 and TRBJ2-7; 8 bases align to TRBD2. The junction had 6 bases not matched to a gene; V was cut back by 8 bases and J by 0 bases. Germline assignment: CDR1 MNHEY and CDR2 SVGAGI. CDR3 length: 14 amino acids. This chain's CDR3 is CASSSGSVSYEQYF. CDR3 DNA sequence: TGTGCCAGCTCCAGCGGGAGTGTCTCCTACGAGCAGTACTTC.